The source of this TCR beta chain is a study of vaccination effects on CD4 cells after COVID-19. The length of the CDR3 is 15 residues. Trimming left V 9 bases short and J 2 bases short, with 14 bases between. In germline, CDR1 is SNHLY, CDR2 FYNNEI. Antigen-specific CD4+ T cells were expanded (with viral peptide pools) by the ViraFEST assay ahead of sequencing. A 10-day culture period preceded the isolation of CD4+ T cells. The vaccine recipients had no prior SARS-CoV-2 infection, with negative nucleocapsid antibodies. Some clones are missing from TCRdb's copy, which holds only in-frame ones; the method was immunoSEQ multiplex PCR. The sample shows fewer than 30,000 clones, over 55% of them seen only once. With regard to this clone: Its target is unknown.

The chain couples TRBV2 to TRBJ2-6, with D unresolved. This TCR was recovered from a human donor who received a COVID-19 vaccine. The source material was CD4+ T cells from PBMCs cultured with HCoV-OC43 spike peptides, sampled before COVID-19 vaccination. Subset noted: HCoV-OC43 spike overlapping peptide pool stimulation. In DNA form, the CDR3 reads TGTGCCAGTACAGACCTCTACACTGGGGCCAACGTCCTGACTTTC. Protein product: CASTDLYTGANVLTF. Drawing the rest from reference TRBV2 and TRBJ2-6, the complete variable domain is EPEVTQTPSHQVTQMGQEVILRCVPISNHLYFYWYRQILGQKVEFLVSFYNNEISEKSEIFDDQFSVERPDGSNFTLKIRSTKLEDSAMYFCASTDLYTGANVLTFGAGSRLTVL.